The 28 T cell receptor beta chains below come from one sample, sequenced in a study of T-cell reconstitution after alpha-beta-depleted transplantation in children. Preparation of the TCRbeta library was carried out with unique molecular identifiers. TCRdb re-analysed the PCR reads in MiXCR, keeping a single row per CDR3 protein. The sample has 200,000 to 250,000 distinct CDR3 sequences; roughly 8% are singletons. The source was PBMCs, mostly from graft donor cells, collected 180 days after TCRalphabeta/CD19-depleted stem cell transplant. All receptors derive from a male patient younger than 18 who had a stem cell transplant for acute lymphoblastic leukemia, so the T cells may come from the graft donor.

This clonotype was found many times. V usage is TRBV13 and J usage is TRBJ1-6, with TRBD1 matching over 8 bases. The V segment lost 6 bases and the J segment 7 bases; nucleotides outside the gene matches: 8. CDR3 length equals 15 residues. Per the germline V gene, CDR1 is PRHDT and CDR2 is FYEKMQ (reference sequence). For the CDR3, the DNA is TGTGCCAGCAGTCCCCCCGACAGGGGAAATTCACCCCTCCACTTT. Its protein product is CASSPPDRGNSPLHF.

This clonotype appeared a few times. In nucleotides, the CDR3 is TGTGCCAGCAGTCCCCTAGGAGGGTCAGAGGTCTACAATGAGCAGTTCTTC. It yields the protein CASSPLGGSEVYNEQFF. The chain joins TRBV28 to TRBJ2-1; weak D call: TRBD2 (6 bases). Trimming shortened V by 5 bases and J by 3 bases, and 20 bases separated the two germline ends. The length of the CDR3 is 17 residues. CDR1 and CDR2 from the germline V gene are MDHEN and SYDVKM.

This clonotype was counted a few times. The chain has TRBV7-2 and TRBJ2-7, with D perhaps TRBD2 (6 bases). Per the germline V gene, CDR1 is SGHTA and CDR2 is FQGNSA. V was clipped by 0 bases and J by 3 bases, with 15 bases between them. CDR3 length equals 16 residues. In DNA, the CDR3 is TGTGCCAGCAGCTTAGCGATCACTAGCCTTTTCTACGAGCAGTACTTC. This encodes CASSLAITSLFYEQYF.

This clonotype was detected ten times or more. The rearrangement joins TRBV12-3 or TRBV12-4 to TRBJ2-7; D possibly corresponds to TRBD2 (6 bases). The CDR3 extends over 14 amino acids. Trimming left V 2 bases short and J 3 bases short, with 11 bases between. The DNA for the CDR3 is TGTGCCAGCAGTTTATCGGCGGGGTACTACGAGCAGTACTTC. Its translation is CASSLSAGYYEQYF.

This clonotype was recorded at least ten times. The genes are TRBV29-1 and TRBJ2-5, with D unclear. V dropped 1 base and J dropped 5 bases, with 11 bases sitting between them. Germline assignment: CDR1 SQVTM and CDR2 ANQGSEA. This CDR3 has 13 amino acids. The CDR3 sequence is CSVEGPSGETQYF. CDR3 coding DNA: TGCAGCGTTGAAGGACCCTCCGGGGAGACCCAGTACTTC.

This clonotype was counted at least ten times. The chain uses TRBV11-2 and TRBJ2-1; tentatively, D is TRBD1 or TRBD2 (5 bases each). Germline CDR1 is SGHAT and CDR2 is FQNNGV. Trimming cost V 1 base and J 11 bases, with 6 bases left between them. The length of the CDR3 is 11 residues. Here the CDR3 reads CASSLGGKQFF. CDR3 nucleotides: TGTGCCAGCAGCTTAGGGGGGAAGCAGTTCTTC.

This clonotype has at least ten counts. The DNA for the CDR3 is TGTGCCAGCAGTTTAAGCGACAGACAAGAGACCCAGTACTTC. Protein: CASSLSDRQETQYF. V gene TRBV12-3 or TRBV12-4 combines with J gene TRBJ2-5; weak D call: TRBD1 (5 bases). The CDR3 covers 14 residues. Trimming cost V 2 bases and J 2 bases, with 9 bases left between them.

In its sample, this clonotype was seen many times. The genes are TRBV29-1 and TRBJ2-2; the D gene is possibly TRBD1 (6 bases). From germline, CDR1 is SQVTM and CDR2 ANQGSEA. The CDR3 is made up of 14 amino acids. The ends were cut back, 5 bases at V and 0 bases at J, with 10 bases in the middle. CDR3 sequence: CSVWGHPNTGELFF. The CDR3 DNA is TGCAGCGTTTGGGGGCATCCGAACACCGGGGAGCTGTTTTTT.

At least ten counts were recorded for this clonotype. The chain recombines TRBV12-3 or TRBV12-4 with TRBJ2-3; 8 bases are shared with TRBD1. Trimming cost V 6 bases and J 2 bases; bases outside gene matches: 4. This CDR3 has 14 amino acids. The CDR3 sequence: CASSGTGPTDTQYF. In DNA, the CDR3 is TGTGCCAGCAGCGGGACAGGACCCACAGATACGCAGTATTTT.

This clonotype was counted many times. The chain has TRBV10-3 and TRBJ2-7; perhaps D is TRBD1 or TRBD2 (6 bases each). V shed 6 bases and J shed 0 bases, with 9 bases lying between them. Germline V CDR1 and CDR2: ENHRY, SYGVKD. This CDR3 is built from 13 residues. The CDR3 nucleotides are TGTGCCATCAGGGGGGGCTTCTCCTACGAGCAGTACTTC. Translating gives CAIRGGFSYEQYF.

In this sample, this clonotype turned up many times. V gene TRBV20-1 combines with J gene TRBJ1-5; D gene unclear. Trimming removed 0 bases at V and 5 bases at J, with 8 bases between. CDR3 length: 13 residues. Germline V lookup: CDR1 DFQATT, CDR2 SNEGSKA (reference sequence). DNA for the CDR3: TGCAGTGCTAGAGAACACAGCTATCAGCCCCAGCATTTT. Its translation: CSAREHSYQPQHF.

In its sample, this clonotype was seen many times. The rearrangement uses TRBV5-1 and TRBJ2-7; D gene unclear. The CDR3 is made up of 12 amino acids. Per germline, CDR1 SGHRS and CDR2 YFSETQ. V shed 1 base and J shed 7 bases, with 9 bases lying between them. CDR3 coding DNA: TGCGCCAGCAGCTTGAAAGGTGGGGAGCAGTACTTC. Protein sequence: CASSLKGGEQYF. Combining the CDR3 with reference TRBV5-1 and TRBJ2-7 gives the whole variable domain KAGVTQTPRYLIKTRGQQVTLSCSPISGHRSVSWYQQTPGQGLQFLFEYFSETQRNKGNFPGRFSGRQFSNSRSEMNVSTLELGDSALYLCASSLKGGEQYFGPGTRLTVT.

Concerning this clonotype itself: This may arise from a read error, as a much more abundant clone is one base away. The rearrangement links TRBV3-1 to TRBJ1-1; D unresolved. This CDR3 comprises 15 residues. Germline CDR1 and CDR2: LGHDT and YNNKEL (reference sequence). CDR3 protein: CASTTSWAANPEAFF. DNA for the CDR3: TGTGCCAGCACCACCTCTTGGGCGGCGAACCCTGAAGCTTTCTTT.

The chain combines TRBV6-1 with TRBJ1-5; possibly TRBD1 for D (5 bases). The length of the CDR3 is 15 residues. V lost 7 bases and J lost 3, with 16 bases in between. Germline V CDR1 and CDR2: MNHNS, SASEGT. The CDR3 bases are TGTGCCAGCACCTCCCGGGGGGGTTACAATCAGCCCCAGCATTTT. Protein sequence: CASTSRGGYNQPQHF.

This clonotype was counted many times. The CDR3 reads CASSLVGVQETQYF. The CDR3 nucleotides are TGTGCCAGCAGCTTGGTTGGGGTTCAAGAGACCCAGTACTTC. This chain uses TRBV5-4 with TRBJ2-5; D is undetermined. Germline V gene lookup returns CDR1 SGHNT and CDR2 YYREEE (reference sequence). V was cut by 0 bases and J by 2 bases, with 8 bases left in between. CDR3 size: 14 residues.

This chain joins TRBV11-1 and TRBJ2-5; perhaps TRBD1 as D (6 bases). The germline V gene encodes CDR1 SGHAT and CDR2 FQDESV (reference sequence). The CDR3 runs 14 residues. V was cut by 3 bases and J by 1 base, with 9 bases left in between. CDR3 nucleotide sequence: TGTGCCAGCAGCTTCAGGGGCCCCCAAGAGACCCAGTACTTC. Its translation: CASSFRGPQETQYF.

The sample holds a few counts of this clonotype. The genes are TRBV12-3 or TRBV12-4 and TRBJ1-3; 9 bases agree with TRBD1. J gave up 1 base and V 8 bases, and 6 bases lay outside the gene matches. The CDR3 is 15 residues long. The CDR3 coding sequence is TGTGCCAGCCGACGGGACAGGGCTTCTGGAAACACCATATATTTT. Amino acid sequence: CASRRDRASGNTIYF.

This clonotype showed up many times. The V and J genes are TRBV12-3 or TRBV12-4 and TRBJ2-1; maybe TRBD1 (6 bases). The CDR3 runs 15 residues. V was cut by 5 bases and J by 5 bases, with 16 bases left in between. CDR3 coding DNA: TGTGCCAGCAGTCCGTGGGACAAAGGGCACAATGAGCAGTTCTTC. Protein sequence: CASSPWDKGHNEQFF.

The sample holds many counts of this clonotype. The chain uses TRBV12-3 or TRBV12-4 and TRBJ1-2, with D possibly TRBD1 on 6 matching bases. CDR3 size: 15 residues. The ends were cut back, 0 bases at V and 4 bases at J, with 12 bases in the middle. The CDR3, as DNA: TGTGCCAGCAGTTTAGCAAACAGGGTTCTCTATGGCTACACCTTC. Translated: CASSLANRVLYGYTF.

This clonotype was observed a single time. This clone may be a read error of a much larger clone one base away. This chain joins TRBV5-6 and TRBJ2-1; D may be TRBD2 (5 bases). The CDR3 covers 16 residues. From germline, CDR1 is SGHDT and CDR2 YYEEEE. V was clipped by 2 bases and J by 4 bases, with 16 bases between them. The CDR3 region has the DNA TGTGCCAGCAGCTTTGTTTCCAGTCGGAGGTACAATGAGCAGTTCTTC. Translation: CASSFVSSRRYNEQFF.

This clonotype was seen ten or more times. The chain couples TRBV5-1 to TRBJ2-7; either TRBD1 or TRBD2 may fit D (5 bases each). Germline CDR1 is SGHRS and CDR2 is YFSETQ. The CDR3 length is 17 residues. Trimming cost V 5 bases and J 3 bases, with 24 bases left between them. Written as DNA, the CDR3 is TGCGCCAGCAGTCGTGGGGGTAACCGGCTCCCCATCTACGAGCAGTACTTC. Its protein product is CASSRGGNRLPIYEQYF.

Ten or more counts support this clonotype. The J gene is TRBJ2-1, the V gene TRBV10-2; 7 bases are a match to TRBD2. This CDR3 has 15 residues. CDR1 is WSHSY, CDR2 SAAADI, per germline. V was clipped by 10 bases and J by 6 bases; unmatched bases: 15. CDR3 protein: CATKEAGVGINEQFF. The CDR3 DNA is TGCGCCACCAAGGAGGCGGGAGTTGGGATCAATGAGCAGTTCTTC.

This clonotype was counted a few times. The rearrangement links TRBV20-1 to TRBJ1-6, with D hard to call. The V and J ends lost 3 bases and 1 base respectively, with 7 bases between them. The CDR3 covers 14 residues. CDR1 and CDR2 from the germline V gene are DFQATT and SNEGSKA (reference sequence). In DNA, the CDR3 is TGCAGTGCTAGTTCAGGATCCTATAATTCACCCCTCCACTTT. This encodes CSASSGSYNSPLHF.

This clonotype was observed many times. The chain recombines TRBV29-1 with TRBJ1-1, with TRBD1 matching 12 bases. The CDR3 totals 15 residues. With 5 bases clipped from V and 1 base from J, the junction kept 5 bases outside the gene matches. CDR1 SQVTM and CDR2 ANQGSEA come from the germline V gene. This CDR3 is CSVSGTGGWNTEAFF. The CDR3 coding sequence is TGCAGCGTTTCCGGGACAGGGGGCTGGAACACTGAAGCTTTCTTT.

In this sample, this clonotype turned up many times. The chain employs TRBV14 and TRBJ1-2, with D possibly being TRBD1 (6 bases). This CDR3 comprises 15 residues. Germline-derived CDR1 and CDR2 are SGHDN and FVKESK. Trimming removed 2 bases at V and 2 bases at J, with 12 bases between. This CDR3 reads CASSQWRGSNYGYTF. The CDR3 DNA follows: TGTGCCAGCAGCCAATGGAGGGGGTCCAACTATGGCTACACCTTC.

J is TRBJ2-2 and V is TRBV5-5, with 10 bases fitting TRBD1. Germline loops: CDR1 SGHKS, CDR2 YYEKEE (reference sequence). CDR3 length: 18 residues. J gave up 3 bases and V 6 bases, and 14 bases lay outside the gene matches. The CDR3 is CASKWGGGQGMHTGELFF. CDR3 sequence (DNA): TGTGCCAGCAAGTGGGGGGGGGGACAGGGGATGCACACCGGGGAGCTGTTTTTT.

The table lists this clonotype with many counts. The genes are TRBV5-5 and TRBJ2-3; D is possibly TRBD2 (6 bases). Trimming left V 4 bases short and J 6 bases short, with 12 bases between. CDR1 SGHKS and CDR2 YYEKEE come from the germline V gene (reference sequence). The CDR3 loop spans 13 amino acids. This CDR3 reads CASSLERGDTQYF. The CDR3 DNA reads TGTGCCAGCAGCCTCGAACGGGGGGATACGCAGTATTTT.

V is TRBV18 and J is TRBJ2-7, with 7 bases matching TRBD2. The CDR3 has 15 residues. Germline trimming cut 0 bases from V and 12 bases from J; bases unmatched to any gene: 14. Germline-derived CDR1 and CDR2 are KGHSH and LQKENI. The CDR3 region has the DNA TGTGCCAGCTCACCACCGGGGGAGGGTACAAGTTCTCGGTACTTC. Translation gives CASSPPGEGTSSRYF.